Detailed here is one T cell receptor (beta chain). The data stem from a study of blood T cell repertoires in COVID-19. Generated by immunoSEQ multiplex PCR, the TCRdb table keeps only in-frame clones and is missing some. The data hold tens of thousands of clones, with around 83% observed a single time. The CDR3 is 14 amino acids. Germline assignment: CDR1 SGHNT and CDR2 YYREEE (reference sequence). V was clipped by 5 bases and J by 3 bases; unmatched bases: 6. The rearrangement links TRBV5-4 to TRBJ1-2; 8 nucleotides match TRBD1. Sequences were obtained from peripheral blood. This sequence was found in a woman at least 80 years old with acute or convalescent COVID-19. DNA of the CDR3: TGTGCCAGCAGTACAGGGGGAGTGGACTATGGCTACACCTTC. It yields the protein CASSTGGVDYGYTF. Full variable domain (outside the CDR3, taken from reference TRBV5-4 and TRBJ1-2): ETGVTQSPTHLIKTRGQQVTLRCSSQSGHNTVSWYQQALGQGPQFIFQYYREEENGRGNFPPRFSGLQFPNYSSELNVNALELDDSALYLCASSTGGVDYGYTFGSGTRLTVV.